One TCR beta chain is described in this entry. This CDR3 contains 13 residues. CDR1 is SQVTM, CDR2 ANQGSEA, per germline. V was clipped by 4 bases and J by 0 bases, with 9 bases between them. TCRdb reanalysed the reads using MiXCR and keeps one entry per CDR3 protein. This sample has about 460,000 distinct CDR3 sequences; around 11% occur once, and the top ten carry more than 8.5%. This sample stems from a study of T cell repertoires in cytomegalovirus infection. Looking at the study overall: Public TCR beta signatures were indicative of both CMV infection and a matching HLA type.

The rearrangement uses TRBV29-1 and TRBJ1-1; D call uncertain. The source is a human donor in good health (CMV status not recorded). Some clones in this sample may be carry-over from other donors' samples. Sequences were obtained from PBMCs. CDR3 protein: CSVVRRMNTEAFF. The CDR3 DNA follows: TGCAGCGTTGTGCGGAGGATGAACACTGAAGCTTTCTTT. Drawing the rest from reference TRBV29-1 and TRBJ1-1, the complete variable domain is SAVISQKPSRDICQRGTSLTIQCQVDSQVTMMFWYRQQPGQSLTLIATANQGSEATYESGFVIDKFPISRPNLTFSTLTVSNMSPEDSSIYLCSVVRRMNTEAFFGQGTRLTVV.